These T cell receptor beta chains were read from a single sample in a study of T cell changes during pregnancy in multiple sclerosis. Generated by immunoSEQ multiplex PCR, the TCRdb table keeps only in-frame clones and is missing some. The table includes around 41,000 clones, 85% to 95% detected once. The sequenced sample was CD4+ T cells from peripheral blood mononuclear cells, obtained in the third trimester of pregnancy. The receptor source for this set is a female donor in good health, enrolled as a control in a pregnancy study. CDR3s include the opening cysteine and the closing phenylalanine or tryptophan. A D gene is named only where the DNA matches it firmly. Clone size is stated in some rows and not others, as once, few, many or a class when expanded.

>TRBV4-1|-|TRBJ2-7|-
CASSQVRLERQYF
TGCGCCAGCAGCCAAGTCAGGCTTGAACGGCAGTACTTC
>TRBV29-1|-|TRBJ1-1|-
CSVRRPGVMNTEAFF
TGCAGCGTCCGCAGGCCGGGAGTCATGAACACTGAAGCTTTCTTT
>TRBV6-5|-|TRBJ2-5|-
CATKPGEQETQYF
TGTGCCACCAAACCCGGGGAACAAGAGACCCAGTACTTC
>TRBV21-1|-|TRBJ1-1|-
CASSKGGSRNTEAFF
TGTGCCAGCAGCAAAGGAGGCAGCCGGAACACTGAAGCTTTCTTT
>TRBV11-2|-|TRBJ1-5|-
CASSLASRQPQHF
TGTGCCAGCAGCTTAGCGTCGCGGCAGCCCCAGCATTTT
>TRBV15|-|TRBJ1-4|-
CATSRDKGTNEKLFF
TGTGCCACCAGCAGAGATAAGGGGACTAATGAAAAACTGTTTTTT
>TRBV27|TRBD1|TRBJ2-7|-
CASRGQGRNYEQYF
TGTGCCAGCAGAGGACAGGGCCGTAACTACGAGCAGTACTTC
>TRBV30|TRBD1|TRBJ1-4|-
CAWSTGQGGEKLFF
TGTGCCTGGAGTACGGGACAGGGAGGTGAAAAACTGTTTTTT
>TRBV10-3|TRBD2|TRBJ2-7|-
CAISEKRGGYEQYF
TGTGCCATCAGTGAAAAGCGGGGCGGCTACGAGCAGTACTTC
>TRBV7-8|TRBD1|TRBJ1-2|-
CASSPRTGHLYGYTF
TGTGCCAGCAGCCCTAGGACAGGGCACCTCTATGGCTACACCTTC
>TRBV14|-|TRBJ2-6|-
CASSQVGLNSGANVLTF
TGTGCCAGCAGCCAAGTCGGACTGAACTCTGGGGCCAACGTCCTGACTTTC
>TRBV7-8|-|TRBJ2-5|-
CASSLDPGVTQYF
TGTGCCAGCAGCTTAGATCCCGGGGTAACCCAGTACTTC
>TRBV5-1|-|TRBJ1-1|-
CASSTAEGTEAFF
TGCGCCAGTTCTACAGCGGAGGGGACTGAAGCTTTCTTT
>TRBV19|-|TRBJ1-1|-
CASSTRIGNTEAFF
TGTGCCAGTAGTACGAGGATTGGGAACACTGAAGCTTTCTTT
>TRBV30|-|TRBJ1-5|-
CAWSSQNGQPQHF
TGTGCCTGGAGTAGCCAAAATGGTCAGCCCCAGCATTTT
>TRBV6-5|TRBD1|TRBJ1-4|few
CASSYLGQGDTEKLFF
TGTGCCAGCAGTTACCTAGGACAGGGGGATACGGAAAAACTGTTTTTT
>TRBV4-2|-|TRBJ2-1|-
CASSQTDYSNEQFF
TGTGCCAGCAGCCAGACGGACTATTCCAATGAGCAGTTCTTC
>TRBV5-6|-|TRBJ2-2|-
CASSFSVGELFF
TGTGCCAGCAGCTTCTCTGTCGGGGAGCTGTTTTTT
>TRBV12-2|-|TRBJ2-7|-
CASRLATQPPAWLAGTYEQYF
TGTGCAAGTCGCTTAGCTACCCAACCACCCGCATGGCTAGCGGGAACCTACGAGCAGTACTTC
>TRBV28|TRBD1|TRBJ1-2|-
CASSLRDRSYGGYTF
TGTGCCAGCAGTTTACGGGACAGATCCTATGGCGGCTACACCTTC
>TRBV5-4|TRBD1|TRBJ2-1|-
CASSLDRTGAGNEQFF
TGTGCCAGCAGCTTGGACAGGACAGGGGCTGGAAATGAGCAGTTCTTC
>TRBV30|TRBD1|TRBJ2-3|once
CAWIKGARADTQYF
TGTGCCTGGATAAAGGGGGCGCGTGCAGATACGCAGTATTTT
>TRBV6-1|TRBD2|TRBJ2-2|-
CASSRLAGDTGELFF
TGTGCCAGCTCTAGACTAGCGGGAGACACCGGGGAGCTGTTTTTT
>TRBV6-1|-|TRBJ1-1|-
CASTIDPRGTEAFF
TGTGCCAGCACTATCGACCCCCGGGGAACTGAAGCTTTCTTT
>TRBV5-4|-|TRBJ1-4|-
CASSRGGVASPINEKLFF
TGTGCCAGCAGCCGAGGGGGGGTGGCTTCCCCTATAAATGAAAAACTGTTTTTT
>TRBV2|TRBD1|TRBJ1-1|-
CASSYRQGAQGTEAFF
TGTGCCAGCAGTTATAGACAGGGGGCGCAGGGCACTGAAGCTTTCTTT
>TRBV9|-|TRBJ2-5|-
CASSVVGGMETQYF
TGTGCCAGCAGCGTAGTTGGGGGGATGGAGACCCAGTACTTC
>TRBV2|-|TRBJ1-3|-
CASSEASGYGNTIYF
TGTGCCAGCAGTGAAGCCTCAGGGTACGGAAACACCATATATTTT
>TRBV7-2|TRBD2|TRBJ2-3|few
CASSFDSGRASNTQYF
TGTGCCAGCAGCTTCGATAGCGGGAGGGCCTCGAATACGCAGTATTTT
>TRBV14|-|TRBJ1-2|-
CASSPQGFYGYTF
TGTGCCAGCAGCCCTCAGGGATTCTATGGCTACACCTTC
>TRBV20-1|-|TRBJ1-2|-
CSAADIYGYTF
TGCAGTGCTGCAGATATCTATGGCTACACCTTC
>TRBV29-1|TRBD2|TRBJ2-5|-
CSVKRGVQETQYF
TGCAGCGTTAAGCGGGGCGTCCAAGAGACCCAGTACTTC
>TRBV7-9|-|TRBJ1-1|-
CASSLAARNTEAFF
TGTGCCAGCAGCTTAGCTGCTAGGAACACTGAAGCTTTCTTT
>TRBV6-1|-|TRBJ2-2|-
CASRDGVAQSGELFF
TGTGCCAGCAGAGACGGGGTAGCGCAGTCCGGGGAGCTGTTTTTT
>TRBV11-2|TRBD1|TRBJ1-3|-
CASSFAYDRGPGNTIYF
TGTGCCAGCAGCTTTGCGTACGACAGGGGGCCGGGAAACACCATATATTTT
>TRBV7-9|TRBD1|TRBJ1-1|-
CASSGDRGIRTEAFF
TGTGCCAGCAGCGGGGACAGGGGGATTCGAACTGAAGCTTTCTTT
>TRBV5-6|TRBD1|TRBJ1-5|-
CASSLDRGQPQHF
TGTGCCAGCAGCTTGGACAGGGGTCAGCCCCAGCATTTT
>TRBV11-2|-|TRBJ2-3|-
CASSLDGGDTDTQYF
TGTGCCAGCAGCTTAGATGGCGGGGACACAGATACGCAGTATTTT
>TRBV6-6|TRBD1|TRBJ1-1|-
CASSTDRSAFF
TGTGCCAGCAGTACGGACAGGTCGGCTTTCTTT
>TRBV6-1|-|TRBJ2-1|-
CASSKSGYYNEQFF
TGTGCCAGCAGTAAAAGCGGGTATTACAATGAGCAGTTCTTC
>TRBV2|-|TRBJ1-5|-
CASSAQGNQPQHF
TGTGCCAGCAGTGCTCAGGGTAATCAGCCCCAGCATTTT